Included here is one T cell receptor (beta chain) sequence, with context. What it binds is not known. This entry comes from a study of cytomegalovirus exposure and HLA in healthy donors. Study results and limitations: Most likely, a cluster of highly shared sequence variants arose as a sequencing artifact. Specificity for CMV antigens was confirmed in vitro for three of the CMV-associated chains. The analysis excluded some indistinguishable V segments, including TRBV6-2 and TRBV6-3.

With 60 Vbeta and 13 Jbeta primers, the PCR was carried out. Produced via immunoSEQ multiplex PCR; TCRdb's table is partial and in-frame only. The sample holds roughly 200,000 clones, 75% to 90% seen once. Per the germline V gene, CDR1 is SGDLS and CDR2 is YYNGEE. The CDR3 totals 15 residues. Trimming cost V 0 bases and J 5 bases; bases outside gene matches: 5. This clonotype was sampled from a boy younger than 18 in good health and CMV-seronegative. The chain employs TRBV9 and TRBJ2-1; 7 nucleotides agree with TRBD2. Material: PBMCs. CDR3 DNA: TGTGCCAGCAGCGTAGCGGCAGGGAGGGACAATGAGCAGTTCTTC. Translation: CASSVAAGRDNEQFF.